These T cell receptor beta chains were read from a single sample in a study of Ad26.COV2.S vaccination and SARS-CoV-2 variants. Repertoires were generated with immunoSEQ multiplex PCR, while TCRdb's copy carries only in-frame clones and drops some. The sample holds 150,000 to 200,000 clones; roughly 85% are singletons and the top ten take 4.5% to 7.5%. The sequenced sample was peripheral blood, obtained after recovery from COVID-19. These receptors originate from a human donor who had recovered from COVID-19. Each CDR3 is given with its conserved first and last residue. Fields, in order: V gene, J gene, D gene, clone size, CDR3 DNA, CDR3 protein. The D gene is left open where the match is weak. Rows may omit the clone size; those that give it use once, few, many or a size class.

>TRBV9|TRBJ2-5|NA|NA
TGTGCCAGCAGCTCTCAAGAGACCCAGTACTTC
CASSSQETQYF
>TRBV27|TRBJ1-1|NA|NA
TGTGCCAGCAGTTTATATATGGTCTCCACTGAAGCTTTCTTT
CASSLYMVSTEAFF
>TRBV2|TRBJ2-3|NA|few
TGTGCCAGCGCTGTGGGGGGGGCCAACACAGATACGCAGTATTTT
CASAVGGANTDTQYF
>TRBV4-1|TRBJ2-7|NA|NA
TGCGCCAGCAGCCCAAACAGGGTCTCCTACGAGCAGTACTTC
CASSPNRVSYEQYF
>TRBV6-6|TRBJ2-7|NA|NA
TGTCCCCGCGCCACACGCCGCGGGGACGAGCAGTACTTC
CPRATRRGDEQYF
>TRBV5-4|TRBJ2-1|NA|NA
TGTGCCAGCAGCCCCAGCGTGGTCTCCTACAATGAGCAGTTCTTC
CASSPSVVSYNEQFF
>TRBV19|TRBJ1-5|TRBD1|NA
TGTGCCAGTAGCCAACAGGGGGGCAATCAGCCCCAGCATTTT
CASSQQGGNQPQHF
>TRBV6-5|TRBJ1-2|NA|NA
TGTGCCAGCAGTTACAGGCCCCTCACCTATGGCTACACCTTC
CASSYRPLTYGYTF
>TRBV29-1|TRBJ1-2|TRBD1|NA
TGCAGCGTTGAAAACAGGGGGCGGGACTATGGCTACACCTTC
CSVENRGRDYGYTF
>TRBV6-1|TRBJ2-2|NA|NA
TGTGCCAGCAGTGAAGCGGTGGGAGTCGGGGAGCTGTTTTTT
CASSEAVGVGELFF
>TRBV7-8|TRBJ2-6|TRBD1|NA
TGTGCCAGCAGCTCAGGACAGGGAGCTTTTTTAACTGGGGCCAACGTCCTGACTTTC
CASSSGQGAFLTGANVLTF
>TRBV6-5|TRBJ2-6|NA|NA
TGTGCCAGCAGTTACTCCGTCGGGGAATGGGCCAACGTCCTGACTTTC
CASSYSVGEWANVLTF
>TRBV24-1|TRBJ1-5|TRBD1|few
TGTGCCACTGGGACAGGAGATCAGCCCCAGCATTTT
CATGTGDQPQHF
>TRBV5-6|TRBJ1-5|NA|NA
TGTGCCAGCAGCTTGACGGCCTCGCATAGCAATCAGCCCCAGCATTTT
CASSLTASHSNQPQHF
>TRBV3-1/TRBV3-2|TRBJ2-6|NA|NA
TGTGCCAGCAGTGGGGGGGCCAACGTCCTGACTTTC
CASSGGANVLTF
>TRBV7-6|TRBJ1-2|NA|NA
TGTGCCAGCGCTGCAGGGGTCAGGGACTATGGCTACACCTTC
CASAAGVRDYGYTF
>TRBV11-3|TRBJ2-5|NA|NA
TGTGCCAGCAGCCTCTCGGGACTGTTTGAGACCCAGTACTTC
CASSLSGLFETQYF
>TRBV9|TRBJ2-1|NA|NA
TGTGCCAGCAGCGTAGTGCAGAGATACAATGAGCAGTTCTTC
CASSVVQRYNEQFF
>TRBV5-6|TRBJ2-7|NA|once
TGTGCCAGCAGCCACCAGGGGGGAATAGTCTCCTACGAGCAGTACTTC
CASSHQGGIVSYEQYF
>TRBV9|TRBJ2-1|TRBD1|NA
TGTGCCAGCAGCGTAGGACAGGGGGCATTCGGGGAGCAGTTCTTC
CASSVGQGAFGEQFF
>TRBV9|TRBJ2-2|NA|NA
TGTGCCAGCAGCCCAGAGTTGGGGGGCGGCACCGGGGAGCTGTTTTTT
CASSPELGGGTGELFF
>TRBV15|TRBJ1-2|TRBD1|NA
TGTGCCACCAGCAGAGTAGGACAGGGCTCTGGCTACACCTTC
CATSRVGQGSGYTF
>TRBV18|TRBJ2-1|TRBD2|NA
TGTGCCAGCCCCTGGTCTCTAGCGGGGCCAATTCAAAGGGACAATGAGCAGTTCTTC
CASPWSLAGPIQRDNEQFF
>TRBV6-5|TRBJ2-7|NA|NA
TGTGCCAGCAGTTACTCGAGGGCAGCCTACGAGCAGTACTTC
CASSYSRAAYEQYF
>TRBV7-2|TRBJ2-1|TRBD2|NA
TGTGCCAGCGGGCTAGCGGGAGGGGGCAATGAGCAGTTCTTC
CASGLAGGGNEQFF
>TRBV9|TRBJ2-7|NA|once
TGTGCCAGCAGCGTAGACCCGGCTTTGATCTACGAGCAGTACTTC
CASSVDPALIYEQYF
>TRBV12-3/TRBV12-4|TRBJ1-5|NA|NA
TGTGCCAGCAGTTTCGGCAGCAATCAGCCCCAGCATTTT
CASSFGSNQPQHF
>TRBV6-1|TRBJ2-6|NA|NA
TGTGCCAGCAGTGAAGCTGGGACGGGGCAGGCGGGGGCCAACGTCCTGACTTTC
CASSEAGTGQAGANVLTF
>TRBV7-2|TRBJ1-6|NA|once
TGTGCCAGCAGCCCCCAACTCTCCTATAATTCACCCCTCCACTTT
CASSPQLSYNSPLHF
>TRBV9|TRBJ2-3|NA|NA
TGTGCCAGCAGCCTACCGGGACAAGGAGGAGACCCCGATACGCAGTATTTT
CASSLPGQGGDPDTQYF
>TRBV7-3|TRBJ2-2|TRBD2|NA
TGTGCCAGCAGCTTCCGGGCTAGCGGGCGGCCCGGGGAGCTGTTTTTT
CASSFRASGRPGELFF
>TRBV6-5|TRBJ2-3|NA|NA
TGTGCCAGCAGTTACCGTGACTACGCAGATACGCAGTATTTT
CASSYRDYADTQYF
>TRBV11-2|TRBJ1-6|TRBD1|NA
TGTGCCAGCAGCTTAGAGTCGGGACAGGGCCCCCTCCACTTT
CASSLESGQGPLHF
>TRBV2|TRBJ2-3|NA|NA
TGTGCCAGCAGACCAGGGGAAGCGGGGTTTTCGGATACGCAGTATTTT
CASRPGEAGFSDTQYF
>TRBV10-3|TRBJ2-1|TRBD1|NA
TGTGCCATCAGTTCGGGACAGGGTCACGGTGAGCAGTTCTTC
CAISSGQGHGEQFF
>TRBV5-6|TRBJ1-6|NA|NA
TGTGCCAGCAGCTTGTTGAGGGGCAATTCACCCCTCCACTTT
CASSLLRGNSPLHF
>TRBV18|TRBJ2-5|TRBD2|NA
TGTGCCAGCTCACCTTCGCAGGGAGCGGGAGGAGAGACCCAGTACTTC
CASSPSQGAGGETQYF
>TRBV5-1|TRBJ1-2|NA|NA
TGCGCCAGCACATCCGGACAGAACTATGGCTACACCTTC
CASTSGQNYGYTF
>TRBV7-2|TRBJ1-5|NA|few
TGTGCCAGCAGCCCGGATGCTTATAGCAATCAGCCCCAGCATTTT
CASSPDAYSNQPQHF
>TRBV30|TRBJ2-3|NA|NA
TGTGCCTGGACCGAGGGGGCTAGCGGAATACCTGCGACGCAGTATTTT
CAWTEGASGIPATQYF
>TRBV2|TRBJ2-1|TRBD2|NA
TGTGCCAGCAGTAGGACTAGCGGGGGGTCTGAGCAGTTCTTC
CASSRTSGGSEQFF
>TRBV11-2|TRBJ1-4|NA|NA
TGTGCCAGCAGCTTAGACAGGCGTAATGAAAAACTGTTTTTT
CASSLDRRNEKLFF
>TRBV29-1|TRBJ1-1|NA|once
TGCAGCGTACCCCAGGGCACTGAAGCTTTCTTT
CSVPQGTEAFF
>TRBV3-1/TRBV3-2|TRBJ2-1|TRBD2|NA
TGTGCCAGCAGCCAATTACGGCGGGGGTACAATGAGCAGTTCTTC
CASSQLRRGYNEQFF
>TRBV28|TRBJ2-6|NA|NA
TGTGCCAGCAGTTTATGGGGCTACTCTGGGGCCAACGTCCTGACTTTC
CASSLWGYSGANVLTF
>TRBV9|TRBJ2-1|NA|NA
TGTGCCAGCAGCCTCTCAACCGGCCTCAATGAGCAGTTCTTC
CASSLSTGLNEQFF
>TRBV11-1|TRBJ2-7|TRBD1|NA
TGTGCCAGCAGCTTAGGGCAGGGGGCCTCCTACGAGCAGTACTTC
CASSLGQGASYEQYF
>TRBV2|TRBJ2-4|TRBD1|NA
TGTGCCAGCAGTGAAAGGACAGGGATCATTCAGTACTTC
CASSERTGIIQYF
>TRBV6-5|TRBJ1-5|NA|few
TGTGCCAGCAGTTACAGGGGTGATCAGCCCCAGCATTTT
CASSYRGDQPQHF
>TRBV29-1|TRBJ2-5|NA|NA
TGCAGCGTAAGGGACATTGGGGAGACCCAGTACTTC
CSVRDIGETQYF
>TRBV28|TRBJ1-1|TRBD1|NA
TGTGCCAGCCGAAGGGACAGGGTAGGTGCTGAAGCTTTCTTT
CASRRDRVGAEAFF
>TRBV27|TRBJ2-5|TRBD1|NA
TGTGCCAGCAACACCCAGGGGGCCGGGGAGACCCAGTACTTC
CASNTQGAGETQYF
>TRBV3-1/TRBV3-2|TRBJ2-7|NA|NA
TGTGCCAGCAACTCTCAGGCCAACCCGGGAGAGCAGTACTTC
CASNSQANPGEQYF
>TRBV7-9|TRBJ2-7|NA|NA
TGTGCCAGCAGCTTAGCCGGGACCTACGAGCAGTACTTC
CASSLAGTYEQYF
>TRBV6-5|TRBJ1-2|NA|few
TGTGCCAGCATGAGAGGGGGTCGTGGCTACACCTTC
CASMRGGRGYTF
>TRBV7-8|TRBJ2-1|TRBD2|NA
TGTGCCAGCAGCTTATGGCGGGAGCTTGGCGATGAGCAGTTCTTC
CASSLWRELGDEQFF
>TRBV28|TRBJ2-3|NA|NA
TGTGCCAGCACCGAACCGGGACCAGGGGTCGCAGATACGCAGTATTTT
CASTEPGPGVADTQYF
>TRBV5-5|TRBJ2-7|TRBD1|NA
TGTGCCAGCAGCCCCACAGGGGACGAGCAGTACTTC
CASSPTGDEQYF